The clone carrying this TCR beta chain has just a few counts. V dropped 0 bases and J dropped 9 bases, with 10 bases sitting between them. This CDR3 has 14 amino acids. Looked up from germline, CDR1 is SGHRS and CDR2 is YFSETQ. The sample is drawn from a study of blood T cell repertoires in COVID-19. Study background: Collection of acute and convalescent COVID-19 samples took place in the United States, Italy and Spain.

TCRdb's copy holds only in-frame clones and misses some; the assay was immunoSEQ multiplex PCR. The table lists 190,000 or so clones, around 94% of them singletons. The sequencing sample was made of peripheral blood. The chain carries TRBV5-1 and TRBJ1-6; D may be TRBD1 (5 bases). The clonotype originates from a man in his thirties or forties with COVID-19, enrolled during active disease. The CDR3 protein is CASSLAGTSSPLHF. In DNA form, the CDR3 reads TGCGCCAGCAGCTTGGCAGGGACTAGTTCACCCCTCCACTTT.